These 7 T cell receptor beta chains were all obtained from the same sample, sequenced in a study of shared clonotypes between healthy human individuals. Clones were read by immunoSEQ multiplex PCR, and TCRdb kept only the in-frame ones, dropping some. Among a few million clones listed, 85% to 95% were seen once. The sequencing sample was made of naive CD4+ T cells sorted from blood. The subset here: CD45RA+ positively selected. These receptors all come from a man aged 18-30 years in good health.

V usage is TRBV6-6 and J usage is TRBJ2-2; 8 bases are shared with TRBD1. Germline CDR1 MNHNY, CDR2 SVGAGI (reference sequence). CDR3 size: 15 residues. V was pared by 6 bases and J by 5 bases, with 8 bases of the junction left unmatched. In DNA form, the CDR3 reads TGTGCCAGCAGCCACAGGGGGTCGGAGACCGGGGAGCTGTTTTTT. It yields the protein CASSHRGSETGELFF.

About this clone itself: The same CDR3 can be traced to other DNA sequences in this sample. V gene TRBV9 combines with J gene TRBJ2-3, with D unresolved. Germline-derived CDR1 and CDR2 are SGDLS and YYNGEE. V dropped 0 bases and J dropped 1 base, with 6 bases sitting between them. This CDR3 has 14 amino acids. As DNA, the CDR3 is TGTGCCAGCAGCGTAGATGTTCGCACAGATACGCAGTATTTT. The encoded protein is CASSVDVRTDTQYF.

About this clone itself: The identical CDR3 is also encoded by other nucleotide sequences in the sample. The chain uses TRBV18 and TRBJ2-5; D unresolved. V lost 0 bases, J lost 1 base, and 3 bases lay in between. CDR1 and CDR2 (germline): KGHSH, LQKENI. CDR3 size: 13 residues. The CDR3 DNA reads TGTGCCAGCTCACCACCGTCCCAAGAGACCCAGTACTTC. Encoded protein: CASSPPSQETQYF. The full variable domain, in which reference TRBV18 and TRBJ2-5 provide the parts outside the CDR3, is NAGVMQNPRHLVRRRGQEARLRCSPMKGHSHVYWYRQLPEEGLKFMVYLQKENIIDESGMPKERFSAEFPKEGPSILRIQQVVRGDSAAYFCASSPPSQETQYFGPGTRLLVL.

This clone was seen once. The V and J genes are TRBV19 and TRBJ2-3, with D possibly TRBD1 on 5 matching bases. This CDR3 comprises 13 residues. V gave up 4 bases and J gave up 4 bases, with 9 bases separating them. Germline CDR1 is LNHDA and CDR2 is SQIVND (reference sequence). DNA for the CDR3: TGTGCCAGTAGTAAGGGGCCGTCAGATACGCAGTATTTT. Its translation: CASSKGPSDTQYF. Full variable domain (missing parts from reference TRBV19 and TRBJ2-3): DGGITQSPKYLFRKEGQNVTLSCEQNLNHDAMYWYRQDPGQGLRLIYYSQIVNDFQKGDIAEGYSVSREKKESFPLTVTSAQKNPTAFYLCASSKGPSDTQYFGPGTRLTVL.

This clone was observed a single time. This rearrangement joins TRBV5-1 to TRBJ2-5, with 8 bases lining up with TRBD2. The CDR3 spans 17 residues. CDR1 is SGHRS and CDR2 is YFSETQ in the germline V gene. J gave up 4 bases and V 0 bases, and 11 bases lay outside the gene matches. The CDR3 DNA reads TGCGCCAGCAGCTTGGCCCTGAAGCGGGAGTATGCAGAGACCCAGTACTTC. Its translation is CASSLALKREYAETQYF. Filled out from reference TRBV5-1 and TRBJ2-5, the complete variable domain reads KAGVTQTPRYLIKTRGQQVTLSCSPISGHRSVSWYQQTPGQGLQFLFEYFSETQRNKGNFPGRFSGRQFSNSRSEMNVSTLELGDSALYLCASSLALKREYAETQYFGPGTRLLVL.

The CDR3 loop is CASRTGLAVGELFF. CDR3 nucleotides: TGTGCCAGCAGAACGGGACTAGCGGTTGGGGAGCTGTTTTTT. The V gene is TRBV7-2, the J gene TRBJ2-2, with TRBD2 matching 11 bases. Germline-derived CDR1 and CDR2 are SGHTA and FQGNSA. The V gene end was trimmed by 6 bases and the J gene end by 8 bases; junction bases not matched to a gene: 5. CDR3 size: 14 residues.

This chain joins TRBV5-8 and TRBJ1-6, with unresolved D. The CDR3 covers 16 residues. V shed 6 bases and J shed 10 bases, with 23 bases lying between them. CDR1 is SGHTS and CDR2 is YDEGEE in the germline V gene. CDR3 bases: TGTGCCAGCACCACCCTATGGAGCCTGGGCGGCTCACCCCTCCACTTT. The encoded protein is CASTTLWSLGGSPLHF.